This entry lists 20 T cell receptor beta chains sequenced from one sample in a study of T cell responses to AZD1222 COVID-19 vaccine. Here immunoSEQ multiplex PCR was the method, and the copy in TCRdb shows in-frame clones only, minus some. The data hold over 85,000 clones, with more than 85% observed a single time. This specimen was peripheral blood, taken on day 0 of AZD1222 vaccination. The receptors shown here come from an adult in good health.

In DNA, the CDR3 is TGTGCCAGCAGCCAAGAAGCAGGTTATGGCTACACCTTC. The encoded protein is CASSQEAGYGYTF. This sequence joins TRBV3-1 (or the pseudogene TRBV3-2) and TRBJ1-2; unclear D gene. CDR3 length: 13 residues. CDR1 LGHDT and CDR2 YNNKEL come from the germline V gene (reference sequence). The germline V and J ends were trimmed by 0 bases and 5 bases, with 7 bases remaining between them.

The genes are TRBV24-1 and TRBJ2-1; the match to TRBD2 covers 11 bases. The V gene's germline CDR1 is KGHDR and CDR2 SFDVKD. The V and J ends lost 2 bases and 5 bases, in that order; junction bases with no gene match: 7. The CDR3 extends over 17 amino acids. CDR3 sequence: CATSDSGGGLADNEQFF. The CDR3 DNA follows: TGTGCCACCAGTGATTCCGGGGGGGGACTAGCGGACAATGAGCAGTTCTTC.

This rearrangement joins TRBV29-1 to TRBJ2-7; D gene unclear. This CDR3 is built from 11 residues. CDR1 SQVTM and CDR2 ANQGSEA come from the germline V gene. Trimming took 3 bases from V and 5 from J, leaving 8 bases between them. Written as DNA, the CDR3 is TGCAGCGTTGATGGTCTCCACGAGCAGTACTTC. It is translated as CSVDGLHEQYF.

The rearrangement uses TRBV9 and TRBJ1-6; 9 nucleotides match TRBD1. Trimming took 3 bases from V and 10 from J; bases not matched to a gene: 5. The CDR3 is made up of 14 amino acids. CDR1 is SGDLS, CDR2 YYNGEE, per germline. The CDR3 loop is CASSAGQGSSPLHF. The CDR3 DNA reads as TGTGCCAGCAGCGCAGGACAGGGGTCGTCACCCCTCCACTTT.

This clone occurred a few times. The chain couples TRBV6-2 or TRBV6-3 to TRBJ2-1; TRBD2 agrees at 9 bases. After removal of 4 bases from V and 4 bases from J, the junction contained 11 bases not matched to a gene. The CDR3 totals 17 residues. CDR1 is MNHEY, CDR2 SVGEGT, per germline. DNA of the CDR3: TGTGCCAGCAGTTTTAACCCGGGACTAGCAGCTTACAATGAGCAGTTCTTC. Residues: CASSFNPGLAAYNEQFF.

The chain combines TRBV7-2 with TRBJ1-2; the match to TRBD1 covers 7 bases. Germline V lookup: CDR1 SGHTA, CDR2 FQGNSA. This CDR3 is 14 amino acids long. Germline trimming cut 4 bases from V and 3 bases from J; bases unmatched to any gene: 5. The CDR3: CASSSDRDDYGYTF. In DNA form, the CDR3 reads TGTGCCAGCAGCTCCGACAGGGACGACTATGGCTACACCTTC.

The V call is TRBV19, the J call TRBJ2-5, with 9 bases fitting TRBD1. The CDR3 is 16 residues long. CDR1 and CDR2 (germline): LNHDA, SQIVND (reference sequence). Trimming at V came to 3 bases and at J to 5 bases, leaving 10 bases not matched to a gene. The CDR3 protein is CASSMGSGTGMETQYF. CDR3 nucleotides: TGTGCCAGTAGTATGGGATCCGGGACAGGGATGGAGACCCAGTACTTC.

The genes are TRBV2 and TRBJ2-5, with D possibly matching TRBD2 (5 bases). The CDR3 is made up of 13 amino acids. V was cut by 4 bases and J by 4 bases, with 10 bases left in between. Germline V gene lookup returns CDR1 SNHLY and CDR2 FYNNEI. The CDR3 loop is CASSVRVGETQYF. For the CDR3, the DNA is TGTGCCAGCAGTGTGAGGGTTGGAGAGACCCAGTACTTC. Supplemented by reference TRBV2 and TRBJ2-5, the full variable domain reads EPEVTQTPSHQVTQMGQEVILRCVPISNHLYFYWYRQILGQKVEFLVSFYNNEISEKSEIFDDQFSVERPDGSNFTLKIRSTKLEDSAMYFCASSVRVGETQYFGPGTRLLVL.

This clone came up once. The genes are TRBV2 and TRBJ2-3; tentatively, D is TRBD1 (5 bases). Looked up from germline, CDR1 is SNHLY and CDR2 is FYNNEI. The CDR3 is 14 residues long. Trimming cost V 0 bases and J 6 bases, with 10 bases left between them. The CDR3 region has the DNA TGTGCCAGCAGTGAAGCGTGGGGCTGGGATACGCAGTATTTT. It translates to CASSEAWGWDTQYF. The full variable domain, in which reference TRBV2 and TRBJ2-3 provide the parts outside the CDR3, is EPEVTQTPSHQVTQMGQEVILRCVPISNHLYFYWYRQILGQKVEFLVSFYNNEISEKSEIFDDQFSVERPDGSNFTLKIRSTKLEDSAMYFCASSEAWGWDTQYFGPGTRLTVL.

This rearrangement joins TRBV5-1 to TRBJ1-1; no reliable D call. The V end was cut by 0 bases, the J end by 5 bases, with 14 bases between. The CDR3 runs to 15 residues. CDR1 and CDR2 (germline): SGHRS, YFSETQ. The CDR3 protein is CASSLVGEGGTEAFF. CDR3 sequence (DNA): TGCGCCAGCAGCTTGGTGGGTGAGGGTGGGACTGAAGCTTTCTTT.

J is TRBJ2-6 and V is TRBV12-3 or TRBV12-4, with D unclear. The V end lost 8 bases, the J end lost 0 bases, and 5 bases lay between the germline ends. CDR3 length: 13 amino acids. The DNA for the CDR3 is TGTGCCAGCGGATCCTCTGGGGCCAACGTCCTGACTTTC. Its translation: CASGSSGANVLTF.

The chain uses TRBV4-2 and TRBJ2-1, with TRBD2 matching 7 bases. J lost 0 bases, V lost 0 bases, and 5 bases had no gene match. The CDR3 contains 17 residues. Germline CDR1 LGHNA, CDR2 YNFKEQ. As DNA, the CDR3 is TGTGCCAGCAGCCAAGATTTGGGGGGGAGCTCCTACAATGAGCAGTTCTTC. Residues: CASSQDLGGSSYNEQFF.

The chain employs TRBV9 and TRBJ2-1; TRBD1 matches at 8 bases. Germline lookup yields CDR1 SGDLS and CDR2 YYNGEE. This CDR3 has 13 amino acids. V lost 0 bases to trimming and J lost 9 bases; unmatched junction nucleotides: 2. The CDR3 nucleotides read TGTGCCAGCAGCGTAGTACAGGGGGTTGAGCAGTTCTTC. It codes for CASSVVQGVEQFF. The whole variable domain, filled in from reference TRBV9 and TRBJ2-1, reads DSGVTQTPKHLITATGQRVTLRCSPRSGDLSVYWYQQSLDQGLQFLIQYYNGEERAKGNILERFSAQQFPDLHSELNLSSLELGDSALYFCASSVVQGVEQFFGPGTRLTVL.

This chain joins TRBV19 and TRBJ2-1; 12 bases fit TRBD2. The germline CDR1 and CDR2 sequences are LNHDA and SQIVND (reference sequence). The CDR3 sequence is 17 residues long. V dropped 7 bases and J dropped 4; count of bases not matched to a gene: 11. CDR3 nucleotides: TGTGCCAGTAAAAGCGACACCGGGACTAGCGGGTACAATGAGCAGTTCTTC. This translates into CASKSDTGTSGYNEQFF.

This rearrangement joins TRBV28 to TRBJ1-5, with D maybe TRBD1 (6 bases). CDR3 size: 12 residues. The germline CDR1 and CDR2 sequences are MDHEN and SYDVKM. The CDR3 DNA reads TGTGCATCAGGGGAACGCAATCAGCCCCAGCATTTT. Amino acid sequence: CASGERNQPQHF.

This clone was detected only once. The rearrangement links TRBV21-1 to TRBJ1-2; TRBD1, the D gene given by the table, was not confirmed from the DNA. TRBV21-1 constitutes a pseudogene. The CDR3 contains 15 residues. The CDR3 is CASSTTWDRTYGYTF. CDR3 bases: TGTGCCAGCAGCACTACCTGGGACAGAACCTATGGCTACACCTTC.

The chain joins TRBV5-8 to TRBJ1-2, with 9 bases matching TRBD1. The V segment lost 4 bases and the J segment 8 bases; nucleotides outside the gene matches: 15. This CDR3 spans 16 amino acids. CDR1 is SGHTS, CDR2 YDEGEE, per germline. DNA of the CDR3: TGTGCCAGCAGCGTCGGGACAGGGCTTCCTAATGACGGCTACACCTTC. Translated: CASSVGTGLPNDGYTF.

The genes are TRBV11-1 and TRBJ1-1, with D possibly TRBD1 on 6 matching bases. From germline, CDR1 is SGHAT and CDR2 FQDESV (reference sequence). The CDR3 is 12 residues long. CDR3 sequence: CATKGEGTEAFF. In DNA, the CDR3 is TGTGCTACGAAGGGGGAAGGTACTGAAGCTTTCTTT.

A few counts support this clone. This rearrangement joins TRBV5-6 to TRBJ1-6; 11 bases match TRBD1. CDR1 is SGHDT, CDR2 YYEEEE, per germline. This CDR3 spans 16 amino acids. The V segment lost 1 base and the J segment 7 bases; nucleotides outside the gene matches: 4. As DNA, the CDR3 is TGTGCCAGCAGCTTGATCGGGACAGGGGGAAATTCACCCCTCCACTTT. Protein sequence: CASSLIGTGGNSPLHF.

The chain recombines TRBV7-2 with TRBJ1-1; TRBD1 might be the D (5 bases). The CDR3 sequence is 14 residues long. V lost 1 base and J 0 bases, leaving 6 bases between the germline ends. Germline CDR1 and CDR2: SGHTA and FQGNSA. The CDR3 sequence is CASSLVGLNTEAFF. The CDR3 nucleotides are TGTGCCAGCAGCTTAGTGGGGCTGAACACTGAAGCTTTCTTT.